Shown below are 21 T cell receptor beta chains from a single sample sequenced in a study of technical replicates of blood from a handful of donors. Using immunoSEQ multiplex PCR, the repertoire was profiled, and TCRdb retains in-frame clones only, with some absent. Of tens of thousands of clones listed, over 90% are singletons. Sequenced material: T cells isolated from PBMCs. The receptor source for this set is a human donor in good health.

The V and J genes are TRBV5-1 and TRBJ1-1, with D perhaps TRBD1 (6 bases). The germline CDR1 and CDR2 sequences are SGHRS and YFSETQ. The CDR3 spans 15 residues. The V gene lost 2 bases and the J gene lost 0 bases, with 11 bases spanning the gap. In DNA form, the CDR3 reads TGCGCCAGCAGCTTCGTGACAGGCATGAACACTGAAGCTTTCTTT. Protein sequence: CASSFVTGMNTEAFF.

This chain links TRBV6-4 with TRBJ1-1, with a weak D call TRBD1 (5 bases). V shed 0 bases and J shed 10 bases, with 15 bases lying between them. The CDR3 loop spans 14 amino acids. CDR1 is MRHNA and CDR2 is SNTAGT in the germline V gene. The CDR3 region is CASSDSSRQGVAFF. The DNA for the CDR3 is TGTGCCAGCAGTGACTCGAGTCGCCAGGGCGTAGCTTTCTTT.

The CDR3 coding sequence is TGTGCCAGCAGCTACCGACAGGGGACTGAAGCTTTCTTT. Its protein is CASSYRQGTEAFF. This sequence joins TRBV7-9 and TRBJ1-1, with 8 nucleotides matching TRBD1. Germline CDR1 and CDR2: SEHNR and FQNEAQ (reference sequence). V lost 4 bases to trimming and J lost 5 bases; unmatched junction nucleotides: 3. The CDR3 consists of 13 residues. The full variable domain, in which reference TRBV7-9 and TRBJ1-1 provide the parts outside the CDR3, is DTGVSQNPRHKITKRGQNVTFRCDPISEHNRLYWYRQTLGQGPEFLTYFQNEAQLEKSRLLSDRFSAERPKGSFSTLEIQRTEQGDSAMYLCASSYRQGTEAFFGQGTRLTVV.

The rearrangement links TRBV6-5 to TRBJ1-2; maybe TRBD1 (5 bases). V was cut by 0 bases and J by 4 bases, with 12 bases left in between. CDR3 length equals 15 residues. Looked up from germline, CDR1 is MNHEY and CDR2 is SVGAGI. The CDR3 here is CASSYSQGVGYGYTF. DNA of the CDR3: TGTGCCAGCAGTTACTCTCAGGGTGTAGGCTATGGCTACACCTTC.

V gene TRBV7-9 combines with J gene TRBJ2-3; 10 bases agree with TRBD2. Germline values: CDR1 SEHNR, CDR2 FQNEAQ (reference sequence). The CDR3 runs 16 residues. V gave up 3 bases and J gave up 6 bases; unmatched junction bases: 9. DNA of the CDR3: TGTGCCAGCAGCTTGGCTAGCGGGGGACCCAGGGATACGCAGTATTTT. Residues: CASSLASGGPRDTQYF.

This chain joins TRBV5-5 and TRBJ1-2; D unclear. Germline V gene sequence: CDR1 SGHKS, CDR2 YYEKEE (reference sequence). The CDR3 contains 15 residues. The ends were cut back, 0 bases at V and 4 bases at J, with 13 bases in the middle. CDR3 loop: CASSLGARAGYGYTF. CDR3 coding DNA: TGTGCCAGCAGCTTGGGAGCCCGGGCGGGCTATGGCTACACCTTC.

The V and J genes are TRBV6-1 and TRBJ1-5, with D uncertain. The CDR3 is 15 amino acids. Germline V gene lookup returns CDR1 MNHNS and CDR2 SASEGT. Trimming shortened V by 3 bases and J by 1 base, and 10 bases separated the two germline ends. CDR3 in amino acids: CASSESIVSNQPQHF. CDR3 bases: TGTGCCAGCAGTGAGAGCATCGTGAGCAATCAGCCCCAGCATTTT.

V gene TRBV10-3 combines with J gene TRBJ2-1; TRBD2 matches at 13 bases. CDR3 length: 15 residues. Germline V CDR1 and CDR2: ENHRY, SYGVKD. Unmatched junction bases numbered 9, after V lost 11 bases and J lost 5 bases. The CDR3 sequence is CAALAGTSGDNEQFF. The DNA of the CDR3 is TGTGCCGCCCTAGCCGGGACTAGCGGGGACAATGAGCAGTTCTTC.

This clone came up once. The V and J genes are TRBV4-1 and TRBJ2-7; 8 bases are shared with TRBD2. V shed 1 base and J 0 bases; nucleotides not matched to a gene: 8. The CDR3 has 17 residues. The germline CDR1 and CDR2 sequences are MGHRA and YSYEKL. CDR3 sequence: CASSQAGGATFSYEQYF. CDR3 sequence (DNA): TGCGCCAGCAGCCAAGCGGGGGGGGCCACCTTCTCCTACGAGCAGTACTTC.

The chain has TRBV19 and TRBJ2-4; D perhaps matches TRBD2 (6 bases). This CDR3 is built from 15 residues. V was cut by 3 bases and J by 2 bases, with 11 bases left in between. Per the germline V gene, CDR1 is LNHDA and CDR2 is SQIVND (reference sequence). CDR3 region: CASSILEGSKNIQYF. CDR3 DNA: TGTGCCAGTAGTATTCTGGAGGGCTCCAAAAACATTCAGTACTTC.

The chain has TRBV5-1 and TRBJ2-3; D perhaps matches TRBD1 (5 bases). CDR3 length: 16 amino acids. V was pared by 3 bases and J by 1 base, with 15 bases between. Germline V CDR1 and CDR2: SGHRS, YFSETQ. The CDR3 nucleotides read TGCGCCAGCAGCTCCCAGGGTCGATGGGGCACAGATACGCAGTATTTT. Translated, it gives CASSSQGRWGTDTQYF.

The J gene is TRBJ2-3, the V gene TRBV5-1; 9 bases fit TRBD2. The length of the CDR3 is 16 residues. V was pared by 4 bases and J by 2 bases, with 8 bases of the junction left unmatched. Germline V gene data show CDR1 as SGHRS and CDR2 as YFSETQ. The CDR3 bases are TGCGCCAGCAGCCCGGAGCCTAGCGGGAACACAGATACGCAGTATTTT. Its protein product is CASSPEPSGNTDTQYF.

Sample share makes this clone medium-sized (0.01 to 0.1%). The chain has TRBV2 and TRBJ1-5; 7 nucleotides match TRBD1. The CDR3 contains 14 residues. V lost 3 bases, J lost 6 bases, and 5 bases stayed unmatched. CDR1 is SNHLY and CDR2 is FYNNEI in the germline V gene. CDR3: CASSDRGLSQPQHF. DNA for the CDR3: TGTGCCAGCAGTGATAGGGGGCTCAGTCAGCCCCAGCATTTT.

The chain uses TRBV5-1 and TRBJ2-5; 10 bases are shared with TRBD1. The CDR3 length is 15 residues. Germline V gene data show CDR1 as SGHRS and CDR2 as YFSETQ. V gave up 3 bases and J gave up 4 bases; unmatched junction bases: 6. The CDR3 here is CASSYGQGGRETQYF. For the CDR3, the DNA is TGCGCCAGCAGCTACGGACAGGGGGGAAGAGAGACCCAGTACTTC.

The chain employs TRBV5-4 and TRBJ2-7, with D possibly matching TRBD2 (6 bases). The ends were cut back, 4 bases at V and 10 bases at J, with 18 bases in the middle. The CDR3 totals 13 residues. Germline assignment: CDR1 SGHNT and CDR2 YYREEE (reference sequence). The chain's CDR3 is CASSPEGRDSQYF. The CDR3 DNA reads TGTGCCAGCAGCCCAGAAGGGCGGGACTCCCAGTACTTC.

The gene calls are TRBV19 and TRBJ1-2; D is possibly TRBD1 (6 bases). Trimming took 6 bases from V and 0 from J, leaving 17 bases between them. The CDR3 is 16 residues long. CDR1 LNHDA and CDR2 SQIVND come from the germline V gene (reference sequence). CDR3 bases: TGTGCCAGTAGCGACCTTGGGACAACAGCTAACTATGGCTACACCTTC. This sequence encodes CASSDLGTTANYGYTF.

The V call is TRBV4-2, the J call TRBJ1-4; weak D call: TRBD1 (5 bases). Germline V gene lookup returns CDR1 LGHNA and CDR2 YNFKEQ. The germline V and J ends were trimmed by 0 bases and 3 bases, with 14 bases remaining between them. The CDR3 loop spans 17 amino acids. CDR3 residues: CASSQDGGGGANEKLFF. The CDR3 region has the DNA TGTGCCAGCAGCCAAGACGGAGGTGGGGGGGCTAATGAAAAACTGTTTTTT.

This rearrangement joins TRBV27 to TRBJ2-7; a weak D match, TRBD1 (6 bases). In germline, CDR1 is MNHEY, CDR2 SMNVEV (reference sequence). The V and J ends lost 11 bases and 0 bases respectively, with 14 bases between them. The CDR3 is made up of 13 amino acids. The CDR3 nucleotides read TGTGCCGCCGCGGACAGTGGCTCCTACGAGCAGTACTTC. This sequence encodes CAAADSGSYEQYF.

This chain uses TRBV27 with TRBJ2-4, with TRBD2 identical over 7 bases. The CDR3 sequence is 15 residues long. V was pared by 6 bases and J by 9 bases, with 14 bases of the junction left unmatched. In germline, CDR1 is MNHEY, CDR2 SMNVEV (reference sequence). CDR3 bases: TGTGCCAGCAGGCTGGCGGCGGGAGCCGCTGGCATTCAGTACTTC. Its protein is CASRLAAGAAGIQYF.

CDR3 DNA sequence: TGCGCCAGCACCAGAGATCAGGGGAACTACGAGCAGTACTTC. As protein: CASTRDQGNYEQYF. The chain is built from TRBV4-1 and TRBJ2-7; D is perhaps TRBD1 (6 bases). CDR3 length: 14 amino acids. V was shortened by 7 bases and J by 3 bases, with 16 bases between the two germline ends. CDR1 is MGHRA and CDR2 is YSYEKL in the germline V gene.

The rearrangement uses TRBV5-1 and TRBJ2-3, with TRBD2 matching over 12 bases. V dropped 2 bases and J dropped 0; count of bases not matched to a gene: 10. CDR3 length: 19 residues. Germline CDR1 is SGHRS and CDR2 is YFSETQ. For the CDR3, the DNA is TGCGCCAGCAGCTTCGTTTATAGGACTAGCGGGGAGAGCACAGATACGCAGTATTTT. Translated, it gives CASSFVYRTSGESTDTQYF.